Below, 16 T cell receptor beta chains from the same sample are listed, as sequenced in a study of T cell responses to AZD1222 COVID-19 vaccine. This table comes from immunoSEQ multiplex PCR, and its TCRdb copy is limited to in-frame clones, with some not included. The sample has some 190,000 clones, around 92% seen once. Sequencing was performed on peripheral blood, taken on day 0 of AZD1222 vaccination. The receptor source for this set is an adult in good health.

This clone was seen just once. This CDR3 reads CASSQSGGQVVEKLFF. The DNA for the CDR3 is TGTGCCAGCAGCCAATCAGGGGGCCAGGTTGTTGAAAAACTGTTTTTT. The gene calls are TRBV3-1 (or the pseudogene TRBV3-2) and TRBJ1-4, with TRBD1 identical over 8 bases. This CDR3 spans 16 amino acids. V lost 2 bases, J lost 7 bases, and 9 bases stayed unmatched. Per germline, CDR1 LGHDT and CDR2 YNNKEL (reference sequence).

The chain employs TRBV6-6 and TRBJ2-5, with TRBD1 identical over 10 bases. Germline V lookup: CDR1 MNHNY, CDR2 SVGAGI (reference sequence). The trim removed 4 bases at V and 4 bases at J, leaving 3 bases unmatched. The CDR3 consists of 14 residues. This chain's CDR3 is CASSLRTGGETQYF. The CDR3 nucleotides are TGTGCCAGCAGTTTGAGGACAGGGGGAGAGACCCAGTACTTC.

The chain joins TRBV19 to TRBJ1-1; D is perhaps TRBD1 (5 bases). The V end was cut by 3 bases, the J end by 3 bases, with 8 bases between. In germline, CDR1 is LNHDA, CDR2 SQIVND (reference sequence). The CDR3 runs 13 residues. CDR3 loop: CASSIWGDTEAFF. The DNA for the CDR3 is TGTGCCAGTAGTATCTGGGGGGACACTGAAGCTTTCTTT.

V usage is TRBV2 and J usage is TRBJ1-3; no firm D call. Trimming took 5 bases from V and 2 from J, leaving 1 base between them. The CDR3 has 11 residues. The germline V gene encodes CDR1 SNHLY and CDR2 FYNNEI. CDR3 nucleotides: TGTGCCAGCAGTACTGGAAACACCATATATTTT. It translates to CASSTGNTIYF.

A single count supports this clone. V and J are TRBV24-1 and TRBJ2-2, with 11 bases identical to TRBD2. The V gene end was trimmed by 3 bases and the J gene end by 1 base; junction bases not matched to a gene: 3. Germline values: CDR1 KGHDR, CDR2 SFDVKD. The CDR3 loop spans 17 amino acids. CDR3 nucleotide sequence: TGTGCCACCAGTGATCCCGGGACTAGCGGGAACACCGGGGAGCTGTTTTTT. Amino acid sequence: CATSDPGTSGNTGELFF.

V and J are TRBV7-2 and TRBJ2-1, with TRBD1 as a possible D gene (5 bases). Trimming left V 0 bases short and J 4 bases short, with 7 bases between. Germline V lookup: CDR1 SGHTA, CDR2 FQGNSA. The CDR3 is 14 residues long. Written as DNA, the CDR3 is TGTGCCAGCAGCTTAGCGCCAGGGTACAATGAGCAGTTCTTC. This gives the protein CASSLAPGYNEQFF.

The sample holds one count of this clone. The chain employs TRBV5-8 and TRBJ1-5; D is perhaps TRBD1 (5 bases). V lost 2 bases and J lost 7, with 10 bases in between. This CDR3 has 13 amino acids. The V gene's germline CDR1 is SGHTS and CDR2 YDEGEE. The CDR3 nucleotides are TGTGCCAGCAGCTTTTCCAGGGAACAGCCCCAGCATTTT. Encoded protein: CASSFSREQPQHF.

The genes are TRBV6-2 or TRBV6-3 and TRBJ2-2; D unclear. CDR1 and CDR2 (germline): MNHEY, SVGEGT. This CDR3 region has 15 residues. V was shortened by 0 bases and J by 9 bases, with 14 bases between the two germline ends. The CDR3 DNA follows: TGTGCCAGCAGTTACTCGATTCGGCGATTAAGGGAGCTGTTTTTT. Its protein is CASSYSIRRLRELFF.

The chain has TRBV5-1 and TRBJ1-6; D is perhaps TRBD1 (5 bases). This CDR3 region has 15 residues. Germline V gene data show CDR1 as SGHRS and CDR2 as YFSETQ. The germline V and J ends were trimmed by 4 bases and 2 bases, with 10 bases remaining between them. The CDR3 DNA sequence: TGCGCCAGCAGCGCGGACATCACCTATAATTCACCCCTCCACTTT. Translation: CASSADITYNSPLHF.

This chain joins TRBV12-3 or TRBV12-4 and TRBJ1-2; tentatively, D is TRBD1 (5 bases). The CDR3 extends over 13 amino acids. V lost 2 bases and J 8 bases, leaving 12 bases between the germline ends. The CDR3 here is CASSLSGRRGYTF. The CDR3 DNA follows: TGTGCCAGCAGTTTATCAGGGCGGCGAGGCTACACCTTC.

This chain joins TRBV7-8 and TRBJ1-5; no clear D. Germline V lookup: CDR1 SGHVS, CDR2 FQNEAQ. Trimming took off 2 bases at V and 3 bases at J, with 17 bases between the two ends. This CDR3 has 17 amino acids. The CDR3 region has the DNA TGTGCCAGCAGCTTAAGTTGGGGTCTGACCGTCAATCAGCCCCAGCATTTT. This sequence encodes CASSLSWGLTVNQPQHF.

V gene TRBV2 combines with J gene TRBJ1-1; D call uncertain. The CDR3 is 12 residues long. The germline CDR1 and CDR2 sequences are SNHLY and FYNNEI. V was cut by 10 bases and J by 4 bases, with 13 bases left in between. The CDR3 here is CATAGRSTEAFF. The CDR3 coding sequence is TGTGCCACCGCCGGCAGGTCCACTGAAGCTTTCTTT.

The rearrangement links TRBV27 to TRBJ1-1; D perhaps matches TRBD1 (6 bases). CDR3 size: 14 residues. CDR1 is MNHEY and CDR2 is SMNVEV in the germline V gene (reference sequence). Trimming shortened V by 5 bases and J by 6 bases, and 16 bases separated the two germline ends. The CDR3 nucleotides read TGTGCCAGCAGTAGGGGGGTAGGGTCCTCTGAAGCTTTCTTT. This encodes CASSRGVGSSEAFF.

The chain links TRBV28 to TRBJ1-1; TRBD1 aligns across 9 bases. The length of the CDR3 is 14 residues. Germline assignment: CDR1 MDHEN and CDR2 SYDVKM. V gave up 5 bases and J gave up 5 bases; unmatched junction bases: 6. The CDR3: CASSPGTGKTEAFF. The CDR3, as DNA: TGTGCCAGCAGTCCTGGGACAGGGAAGACTGAAGCTTTCTTT.

The J gene is TRBJ1-1, the V gene TRBV5-4, with 8 bases identical to TRBD1. The CDR3 has 14 residues. The trim removed 5 bases at V and 4 bases at J, leaving 7 bases unmatched. Germline loops: CDR1 SGHNT, CDR2 YYREEE (reference sequence). The CDR3 nucleotides read TGTGCCAGCAGATGGGGACAGGCTCCCACTGAAGCTTTCTTT. Protein product: CASRWGQAPTEAFF. Combining the CDR3 with reference TRBV5-4 and TRBJ1-1 gives the whole variable domain ETGVTQSPTHLIKTRGQQVTLRCSSQSGHNTVSWYQQALGQGPQFIFQYYREEENGRGNFPPRFSGLQFPNYSSELNVNALELDDSALYLCASRWGQAPTEAFFGQGTRLTVV.

This chain's CDR3 is CASSLTPGAEAFF. DNA of the CDR3: TGCGCCAGCAGCCTTACCCCAGGTGCTGAAGCTTTCTTT. The genes are TRBV5-1 and TRBJ1-1; D not certain. This CDR3 is 13 amino acids long. Germline lookup yields CDR1 SGHRS and CDR2 YFSETQ. Trimming took off 4 bases at V and 6 bases at J, with 13 bases between the two ends.